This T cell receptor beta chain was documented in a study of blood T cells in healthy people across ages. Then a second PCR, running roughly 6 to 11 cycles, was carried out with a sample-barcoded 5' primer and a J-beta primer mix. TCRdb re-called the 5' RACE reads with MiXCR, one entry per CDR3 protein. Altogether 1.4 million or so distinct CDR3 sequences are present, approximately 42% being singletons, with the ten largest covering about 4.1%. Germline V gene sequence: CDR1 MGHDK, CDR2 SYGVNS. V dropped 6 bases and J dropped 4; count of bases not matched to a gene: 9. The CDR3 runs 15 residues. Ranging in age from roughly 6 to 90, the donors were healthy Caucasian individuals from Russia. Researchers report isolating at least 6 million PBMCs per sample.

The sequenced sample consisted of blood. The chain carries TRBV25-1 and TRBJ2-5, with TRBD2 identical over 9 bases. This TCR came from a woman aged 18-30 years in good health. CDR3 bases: TGTGCCAGCAGAAAAGCGGGGGGCGCTCGAGAGACCCAGTACTTC. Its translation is CASRKAGGARETQYF.